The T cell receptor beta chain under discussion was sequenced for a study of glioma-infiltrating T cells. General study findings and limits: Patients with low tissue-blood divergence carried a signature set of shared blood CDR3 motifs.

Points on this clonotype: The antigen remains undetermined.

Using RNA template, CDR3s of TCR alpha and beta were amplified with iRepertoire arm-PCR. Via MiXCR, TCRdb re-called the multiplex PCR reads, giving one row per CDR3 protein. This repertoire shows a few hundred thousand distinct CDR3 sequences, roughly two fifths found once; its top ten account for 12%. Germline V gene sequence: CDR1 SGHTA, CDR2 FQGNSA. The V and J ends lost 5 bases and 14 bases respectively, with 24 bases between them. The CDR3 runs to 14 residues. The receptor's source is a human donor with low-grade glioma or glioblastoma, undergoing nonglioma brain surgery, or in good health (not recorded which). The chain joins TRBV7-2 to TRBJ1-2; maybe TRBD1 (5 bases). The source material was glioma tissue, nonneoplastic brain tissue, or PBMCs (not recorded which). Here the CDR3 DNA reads TGTGCCAGCAGCCCAGGTGGAGGGGCGCCCCGCTTTACCTTC. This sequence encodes CASSPGGGAPRFTF.